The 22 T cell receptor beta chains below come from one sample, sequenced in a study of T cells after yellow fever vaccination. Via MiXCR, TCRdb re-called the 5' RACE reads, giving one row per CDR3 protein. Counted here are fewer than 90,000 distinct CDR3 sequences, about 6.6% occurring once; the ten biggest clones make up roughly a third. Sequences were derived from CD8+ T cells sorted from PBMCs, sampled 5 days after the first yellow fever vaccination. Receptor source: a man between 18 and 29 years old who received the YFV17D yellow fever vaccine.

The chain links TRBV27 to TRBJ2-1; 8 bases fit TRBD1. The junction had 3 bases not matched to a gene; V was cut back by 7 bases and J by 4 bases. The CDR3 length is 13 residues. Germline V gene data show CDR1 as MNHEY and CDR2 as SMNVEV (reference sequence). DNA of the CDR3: TGTGCCAGCACCACAGGGGGATACAATGAGCAGTTCTTC. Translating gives CASTTGGYNEQFF.

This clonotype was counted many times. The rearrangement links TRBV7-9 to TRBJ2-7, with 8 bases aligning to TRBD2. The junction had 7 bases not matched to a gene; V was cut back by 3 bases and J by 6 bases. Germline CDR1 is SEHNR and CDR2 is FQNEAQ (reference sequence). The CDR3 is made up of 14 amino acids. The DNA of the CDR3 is TGTGCCAGCAGCTTGGCCGGGGGGGAGCGCGAGCAGTACTTC. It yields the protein CASSLAGGEREQYF.

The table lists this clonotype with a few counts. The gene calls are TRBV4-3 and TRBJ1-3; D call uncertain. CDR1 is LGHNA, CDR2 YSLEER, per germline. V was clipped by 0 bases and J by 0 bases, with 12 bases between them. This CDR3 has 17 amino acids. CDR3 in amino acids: CASSQERAESSGNTIYF. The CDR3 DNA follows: TGCGCCAGCAGCCAAGAAAGGGCTGAAAGCTCTGGAAACACCATATATTTT.

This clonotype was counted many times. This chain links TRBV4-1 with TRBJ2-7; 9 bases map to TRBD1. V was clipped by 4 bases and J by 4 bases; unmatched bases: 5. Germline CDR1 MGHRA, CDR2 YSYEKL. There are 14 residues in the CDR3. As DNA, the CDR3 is TGCGCCAGCAGCCCTCCCGGGACAGGGTACGAGCAGTACTTC. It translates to CASSPPGTGYEQYF.

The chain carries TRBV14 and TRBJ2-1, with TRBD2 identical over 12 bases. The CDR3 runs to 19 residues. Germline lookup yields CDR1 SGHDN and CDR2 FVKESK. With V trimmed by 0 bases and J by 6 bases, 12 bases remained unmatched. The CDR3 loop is CASSQDPGLAGGRRNEQFF. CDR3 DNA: TGTGCCAGCAGCCAAGATCCGGGGCTAGCGGGGGGGCGGCGCAATGAGCAGTTCTTC.

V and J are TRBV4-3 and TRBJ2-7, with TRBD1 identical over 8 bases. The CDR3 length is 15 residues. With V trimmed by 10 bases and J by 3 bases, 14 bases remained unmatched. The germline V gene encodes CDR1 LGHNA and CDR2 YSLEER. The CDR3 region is CANQYRDRRIYEQYV. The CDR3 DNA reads TGCGCCAACCAATACCGGGACAGGAGAATCTACGAGCAGTACGTC.

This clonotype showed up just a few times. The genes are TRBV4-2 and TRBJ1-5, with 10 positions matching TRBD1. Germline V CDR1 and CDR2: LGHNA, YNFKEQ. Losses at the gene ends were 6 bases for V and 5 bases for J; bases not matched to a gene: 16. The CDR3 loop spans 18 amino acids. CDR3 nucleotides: TGTGCCAGCAGGAACCGGGACAGGGGAAGGGGTAGGGATCAGCCCCAGCATTTT. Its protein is CASRNRDRGRGRDQPQHF.

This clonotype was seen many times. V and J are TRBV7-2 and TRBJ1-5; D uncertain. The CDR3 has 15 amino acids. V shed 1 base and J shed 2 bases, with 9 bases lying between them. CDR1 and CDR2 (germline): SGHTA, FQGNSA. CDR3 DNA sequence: TGTGCCAGCAGCTTAGTCGGCGGGGGCAATCAGCCCCAGCATTTT. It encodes CASSLVGGGNQPQHF.

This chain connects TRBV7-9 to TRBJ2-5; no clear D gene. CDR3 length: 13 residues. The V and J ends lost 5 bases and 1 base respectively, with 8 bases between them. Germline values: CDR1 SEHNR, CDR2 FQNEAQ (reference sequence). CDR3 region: CASSPPPQETQYF. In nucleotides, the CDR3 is TGTGCCAGCAGCCCACCCCCCCAAGAGACCCAGTACTTC.

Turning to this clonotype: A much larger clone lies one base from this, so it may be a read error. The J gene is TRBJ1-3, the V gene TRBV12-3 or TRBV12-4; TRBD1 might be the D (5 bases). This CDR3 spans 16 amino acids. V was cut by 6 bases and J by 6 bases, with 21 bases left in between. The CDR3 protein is CASRAPGTLAANTIYF. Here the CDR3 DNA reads TGTGCCAGCAGAGCCCCAGGGACTCTTGCCGCAAACACCATATATTTT.

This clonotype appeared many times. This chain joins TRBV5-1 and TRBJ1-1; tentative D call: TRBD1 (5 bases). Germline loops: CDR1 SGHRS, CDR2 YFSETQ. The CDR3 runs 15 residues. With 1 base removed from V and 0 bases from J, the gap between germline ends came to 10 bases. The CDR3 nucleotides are TGCGCCAGCAGCTTGCCCCCAGGGATGAACACTGAAGCTTTCTTT. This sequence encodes CASSLPPGMNTEAFF.

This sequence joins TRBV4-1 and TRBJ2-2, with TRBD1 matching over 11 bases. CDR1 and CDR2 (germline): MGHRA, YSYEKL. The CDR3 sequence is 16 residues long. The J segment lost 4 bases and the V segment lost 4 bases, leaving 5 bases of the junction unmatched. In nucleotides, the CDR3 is TGCGCCAGCAGCCGAGGACAGGGGGCGAGCACCGGGGAGCTGTTTTTT. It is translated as CASSRGQGASTGELFF.

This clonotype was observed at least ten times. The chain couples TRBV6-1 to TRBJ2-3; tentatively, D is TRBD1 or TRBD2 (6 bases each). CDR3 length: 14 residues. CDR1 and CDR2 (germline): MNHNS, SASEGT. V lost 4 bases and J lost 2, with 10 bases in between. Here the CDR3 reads CASSGGASTDTQYF. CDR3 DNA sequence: TGTGCCAGCAGTGGGGGGGCTTCCACAGATACGCAGTATTTT.

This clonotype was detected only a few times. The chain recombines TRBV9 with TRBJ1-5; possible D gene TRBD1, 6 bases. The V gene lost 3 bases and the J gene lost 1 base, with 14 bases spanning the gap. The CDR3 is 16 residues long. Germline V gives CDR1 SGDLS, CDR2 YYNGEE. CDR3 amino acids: CASSASQGGSNQPQHF. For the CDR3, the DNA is TGTGCCAGCAGCGCCTCACAGGGAGGGAGCAATCAGCCCCAGCATTTT. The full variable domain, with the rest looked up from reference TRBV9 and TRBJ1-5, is DSGVTQTPKHLITATGQRVTLRCSPRSGDLSVYWYQQSLDQGLQFLIQYYNGEERAKGNILERFSAQQFPDLHSELNLSSLELGDSALYFCASSASQGGSNQPQHFGDGTRLSIL.

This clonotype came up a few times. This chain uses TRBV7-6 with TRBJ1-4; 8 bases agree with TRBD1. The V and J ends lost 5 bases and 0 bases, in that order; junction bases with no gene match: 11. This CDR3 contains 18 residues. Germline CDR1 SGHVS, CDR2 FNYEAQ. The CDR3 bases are TGTGCCAGCAGCCGCGACAGGGGCTCGATTCCAACTAATGAAAAACTGTTTTTT. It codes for CASSRDRGSIPTNEKLFF.

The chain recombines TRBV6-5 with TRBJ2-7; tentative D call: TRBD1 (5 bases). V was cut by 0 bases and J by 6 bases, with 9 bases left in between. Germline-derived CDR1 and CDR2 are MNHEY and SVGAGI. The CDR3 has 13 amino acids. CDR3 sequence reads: CASSYSEGVEQYV. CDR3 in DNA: TGTGCCAGCAGTTACTCTGAAGGGGTCGAGCAGTACGTC.

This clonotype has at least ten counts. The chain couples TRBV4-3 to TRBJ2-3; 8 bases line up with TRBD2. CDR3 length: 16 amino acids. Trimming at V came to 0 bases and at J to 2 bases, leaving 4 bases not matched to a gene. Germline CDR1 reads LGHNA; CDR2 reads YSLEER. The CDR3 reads CASSQDYGGATDTQYF. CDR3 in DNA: TGCGCCAGCAGCCAAGATTACGGGGGGGCCACAGATACGCAGTATTTT.

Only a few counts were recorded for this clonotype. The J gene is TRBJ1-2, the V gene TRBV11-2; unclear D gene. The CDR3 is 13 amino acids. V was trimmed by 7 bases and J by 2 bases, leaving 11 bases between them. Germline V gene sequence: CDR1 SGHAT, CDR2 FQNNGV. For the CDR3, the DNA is TGTGCCAGCACGCAATCGGGGAACTATGGCTACACCTTC. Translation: CASTQSGNYGYTF. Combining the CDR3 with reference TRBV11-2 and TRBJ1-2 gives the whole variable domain EAGVAQSPRYKIIEKRQSVAFWCNPISGHATLYWYQQILGQGPKLLIQFQNNGVVDDSQLPKDRFSAERLKGVDSTLKIQPAKLEDSAVYLCASTQSGNYGYTFGSGTRLTVV.

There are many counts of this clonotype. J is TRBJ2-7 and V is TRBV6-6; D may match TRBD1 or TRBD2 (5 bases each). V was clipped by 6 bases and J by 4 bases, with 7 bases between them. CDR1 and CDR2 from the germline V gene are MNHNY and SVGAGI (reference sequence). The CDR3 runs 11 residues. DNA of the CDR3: TGTGCCAGCAGCGAGGGGTACGAGCAGTACGTC. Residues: CASSEGYEQYV.

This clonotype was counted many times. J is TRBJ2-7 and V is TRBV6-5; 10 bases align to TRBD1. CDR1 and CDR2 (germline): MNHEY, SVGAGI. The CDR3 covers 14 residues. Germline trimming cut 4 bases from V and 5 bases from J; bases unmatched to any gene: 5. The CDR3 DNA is TGTGCCAGCAGTTCCCGGGACAGGGGCCACGAGCAGTACTTC. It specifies CASSSRDRGHEQYF.

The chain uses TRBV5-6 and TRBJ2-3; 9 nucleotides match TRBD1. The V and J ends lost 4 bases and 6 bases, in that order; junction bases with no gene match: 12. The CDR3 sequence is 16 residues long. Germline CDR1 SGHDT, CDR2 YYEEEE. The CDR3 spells CASSTGTGFSTDTQYF. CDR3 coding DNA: TGTGCCAGCAGCACCGGGACAGGGTTCAGTACTGATACGCAGTATTTT.

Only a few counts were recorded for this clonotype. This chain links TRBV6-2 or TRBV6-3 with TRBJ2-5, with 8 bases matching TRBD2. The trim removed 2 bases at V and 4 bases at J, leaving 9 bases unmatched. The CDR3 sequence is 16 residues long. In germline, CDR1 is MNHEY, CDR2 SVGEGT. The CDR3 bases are TGTGCCAGCAGTTACGGGCGGGGTAGCGGGGCAGAGACCCAGTACTTC. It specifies CASSYGRGSGAETQYF.